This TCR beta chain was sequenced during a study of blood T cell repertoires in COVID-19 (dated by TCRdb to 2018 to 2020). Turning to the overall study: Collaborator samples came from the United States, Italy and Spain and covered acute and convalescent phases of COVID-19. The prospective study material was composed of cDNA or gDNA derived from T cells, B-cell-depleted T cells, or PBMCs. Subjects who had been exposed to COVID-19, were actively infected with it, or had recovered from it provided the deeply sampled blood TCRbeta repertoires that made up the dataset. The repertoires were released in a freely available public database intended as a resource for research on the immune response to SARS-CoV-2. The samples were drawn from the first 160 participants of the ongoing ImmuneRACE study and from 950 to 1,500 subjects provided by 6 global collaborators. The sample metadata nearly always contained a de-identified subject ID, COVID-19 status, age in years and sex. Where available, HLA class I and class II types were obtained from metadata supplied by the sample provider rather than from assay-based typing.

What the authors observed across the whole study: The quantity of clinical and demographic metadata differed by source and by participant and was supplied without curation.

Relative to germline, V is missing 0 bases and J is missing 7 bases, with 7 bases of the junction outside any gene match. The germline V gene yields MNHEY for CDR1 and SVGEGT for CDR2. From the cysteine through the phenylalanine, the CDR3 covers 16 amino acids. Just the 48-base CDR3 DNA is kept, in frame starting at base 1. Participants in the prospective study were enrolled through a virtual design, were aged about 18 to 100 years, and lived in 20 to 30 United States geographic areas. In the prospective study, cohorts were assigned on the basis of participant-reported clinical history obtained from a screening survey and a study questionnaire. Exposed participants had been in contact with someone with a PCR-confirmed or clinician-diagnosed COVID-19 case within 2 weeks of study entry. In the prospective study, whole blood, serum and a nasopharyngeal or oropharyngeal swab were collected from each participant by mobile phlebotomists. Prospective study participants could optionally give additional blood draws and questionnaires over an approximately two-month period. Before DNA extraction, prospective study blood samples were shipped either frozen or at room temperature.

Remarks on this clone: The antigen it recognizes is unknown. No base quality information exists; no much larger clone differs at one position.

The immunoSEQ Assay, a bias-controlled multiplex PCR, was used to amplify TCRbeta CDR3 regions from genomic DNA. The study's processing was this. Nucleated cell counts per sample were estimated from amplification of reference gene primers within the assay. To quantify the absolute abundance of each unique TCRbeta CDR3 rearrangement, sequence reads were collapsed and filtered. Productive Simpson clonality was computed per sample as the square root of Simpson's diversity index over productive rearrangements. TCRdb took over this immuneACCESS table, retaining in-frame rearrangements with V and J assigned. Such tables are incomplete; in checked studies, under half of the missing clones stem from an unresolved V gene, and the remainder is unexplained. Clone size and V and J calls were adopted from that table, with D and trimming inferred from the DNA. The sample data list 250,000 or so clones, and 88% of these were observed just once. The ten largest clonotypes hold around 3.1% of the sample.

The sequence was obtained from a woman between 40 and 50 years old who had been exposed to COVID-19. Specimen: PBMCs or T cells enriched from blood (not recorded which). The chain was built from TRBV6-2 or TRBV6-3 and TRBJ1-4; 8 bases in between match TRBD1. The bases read TGTGCCAGCAGTTACTCGGACAGGGAAGATCGTGAAAAACTGTTTTTT. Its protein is CASSYSDREDREKLFF.